Below, 6 T cell receptor beta chains from the same sample are listed, as sequenced in a study of T cell repertoires in cytomegalovirus infection. TCRdb fed the reads into MiXCR, producing one record per CDR3 protein. This sample carries approximately 110,000 distinct CDR3 sequences, 42% of them seen once, and the ten largest clones take approximately 74%. These TCRs' antigens remain unknown. The sample in question was CD8+ T cells from cultured PBMCs, obtained from culture after CMV antigen stimulation. Source of these receptors: a human donor in good health (CMV status not recorded). Some clones in this sample may be carry-over from other donors' samples.

The rearrangement links TRBV12-5 to TRBJ2-7; a possible D gene is TRBD1 (6 bases). CDR3 length equals 15 residues. The V gene lost 1 base and the J gene lost 3 bases, with 13 bases spanning the gap. CDR1 LGHNT and CDR2 FRNRAP come from the germline V gene. CDR3 amino acids: CASGLGPQGFYEQYF. CDR3 bases: TGTGCTAGTGGTTTGGGACCCCAGGGGTTCTACGAGCAGTACTTC. Together with reference TRBV12-5 and TRBJ2-7, the CDR3 gives the full variable domain: DARVTQTPRHKVTEMGQEVTMRCQPILGHNTVFWYRQTMMQGLELLAYFRNRAPLDDSGMPKDRFSAEMPDATLATLKIQPSEPRDSAVYFCASGLGPQGFYEQYFGPGTRLTVT.

The chain couples TRBV3-1 to TRBJ2-7; a weak D match, TRBD1 (6 bases). Trimming took off 4 bases at V and 2 bases at J, with 15 bases between the two ends. This CDR3 contains 15 residues. Germline CDR1 is LGHDT and CDR2 is YNNKEL (reference sequence). The CDR3 DNA sequence: TGTGCCAGCAGCCCGCTTCGGACAGAAACCTACGAGCAGTACTTC. Its translation: CASSPLRTETYEQYF.

The V and J genes are TRBV6-1 and TRBJ1-5; a weak D match, TRBD1 (5 bases). V lost 7 bases and J lost 11, with 21 bases in between. The CDR3 sequence is 14 residues long. Germline-derived CDR1 and CDR2 are MNHNS and SASEGT. CDR3 loop: CASIHRDGDWAQHF. DNA for the CDR3: TGTGCCAGCATACACCGGGACGGGGATTGGGCCCAGCATTTT.

The chain combines TRBV24-1 with TRBJ2-1, with D possibly being TRBD1 or TRBD2 (5 bases each). The CDR3 runs 14 residues. Germline V gives CDR1 KGHDR, CDR2 SFDVKD. Trimming stripped 2 bases from V and 9 bases from J, with 13 bases between. CDR3 DNA: TGTGCCACCAGTGATTCATTCCGGGGCTCTGAGCAGTTCTTC. The encoded protein is CATSDSFRGSEQFF.

This clonotype has ten or more counts. The V and J genes are TRBV7-8 and TRBJ2-7; 12 bases are a match to TRBD2. In germline, CDR1 is SGHVS, CDR2 FQNEAQ. This CDR3 has 14 amino acids. With V trimmed by 4 bases and J by 3 bases, 1 base remained unmatched. The CDR3 DNA sequence: TGTGCCAGCAGCTCGACTAGCGGGGGCTACGAGCAGTACTTC. This codes for CASSSTSGGYEQYF.

This clonotype showed up many times. V is TRBV27 and J is TRBJ1-1; no clear D. The V end was cut by 6 bases, the J end by 1 base, with 9 bases between. This CDR3 contains 13 residues. The germline V gene has CDR1 MNHEY and CDR2 SMNVEV (reference sequence). CDR3 DNA: TGTGCCAGCAGCTTAGCTGGGAACACTGAAGCTTTCTTT. Its translation is CASSLAGNTEAFF.